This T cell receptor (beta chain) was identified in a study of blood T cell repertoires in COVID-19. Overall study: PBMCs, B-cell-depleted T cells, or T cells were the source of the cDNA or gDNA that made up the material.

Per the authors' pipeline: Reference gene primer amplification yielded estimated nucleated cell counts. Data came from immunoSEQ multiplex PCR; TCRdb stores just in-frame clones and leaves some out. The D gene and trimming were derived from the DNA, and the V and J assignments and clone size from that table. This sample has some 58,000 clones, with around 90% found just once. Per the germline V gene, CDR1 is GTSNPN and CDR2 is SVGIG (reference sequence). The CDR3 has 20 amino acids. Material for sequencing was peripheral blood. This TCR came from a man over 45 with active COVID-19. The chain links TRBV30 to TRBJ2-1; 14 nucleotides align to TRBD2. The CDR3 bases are TGTGCTACCGGGACAGGGGCGACTAGCGGGAGGGCCCGATCCTACAATGAGCAGTTCTTC. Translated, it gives CATGTGATSGRARSYNEQFF.